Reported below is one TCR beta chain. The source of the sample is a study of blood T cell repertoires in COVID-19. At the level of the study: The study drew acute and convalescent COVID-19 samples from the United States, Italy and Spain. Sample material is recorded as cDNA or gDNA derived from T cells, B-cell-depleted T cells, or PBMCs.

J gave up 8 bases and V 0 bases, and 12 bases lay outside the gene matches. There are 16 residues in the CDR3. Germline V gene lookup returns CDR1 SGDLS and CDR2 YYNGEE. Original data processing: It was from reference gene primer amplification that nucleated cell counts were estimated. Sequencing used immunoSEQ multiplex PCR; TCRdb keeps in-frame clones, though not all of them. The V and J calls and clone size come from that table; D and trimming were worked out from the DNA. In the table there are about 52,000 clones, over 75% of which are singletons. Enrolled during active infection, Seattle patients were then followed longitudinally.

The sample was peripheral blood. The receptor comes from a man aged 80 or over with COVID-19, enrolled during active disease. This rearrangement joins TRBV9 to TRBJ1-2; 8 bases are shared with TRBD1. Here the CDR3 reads CASSVAGESRGPGYTF. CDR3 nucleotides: TGTGCCAGCAGCGTAGCTGGGGAAAGCAGGGGGCCCGGCTACACCTTC. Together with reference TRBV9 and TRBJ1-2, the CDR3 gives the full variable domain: DSGVTQTPKHLITATGQRVTLRCSPRSGDLSVYWYQQSLDQGLQFLIQYYNGEERAKGNILERFSAQQFPDLHSELNLSSLELGDSALYFCASSVAGESRGPGYTFGSGTRLTVV.